A single sample is the source of the 3 T cell receptor beta chains below, sequenced in a study of blood T cell repertoires in COVID-19. Data came from immunoSEQ multiplex PCR; TCRdb stores just in-frame clones and leaves some out. Among some 150,000 clones listed, about 80% were seen once. Sequencing was done on a sample of peripheral blood. The source is a human donor in a cohort sampled during active COVID-19.

The CDR3 protein is CASSRTDYEQYF. The CDR3 DNA reads TGTGCCAGCTCACGGACAGACTACGAGCAGTACTTC. The chain employs TRBV18 and TRBJ2-7, with D perhaps TRBD1 (6 bases). There are 12 residues in the CDR3. Deletions cut 4 bases from V and 3 bases from J, with 7 bases between. Per the germline V gene, CDR1 is KGHSH and CDR2 is LQKENI.

V gene TRBV9 combines with J gene TRBJ1-1, with 9 bases that match TRBD1. CDR1 and CDR2 (germline): SGDLS, YYNGEE. CDR3 length equals 15 residues. J was trimmed by 7 bases and V by 1 base; bases with no gene match: 8. CDR3 sequence (DNA): TGTGCCAGCAGCGTACGGGGGACAGGGCCGGATGAAGCTTTCTTT. This encodes CASSVRGTGPDEAFF. Using reference TRBV9 and TRBJ1-1 for the parts outside the CDR3, the full variable domain is DSGVTQTPKHLITATGQRVTLRCSPRSGDLSVYWYQQSLDQGLQFLIQYYNGEERAKGNILERFSAQQFPDLHSELNLSSLELGDSALYFCASSVRGTGPDEAFFGQGTRLTVV.

This chain links TRBV6-5 with TRBJ1-5; TRBD1 aligns across 8 bases. This CDR3 has 13 residues. Germline lookup yields CDR1 MNHEY and CDR2 SVGAGI. The V and J ends lost 6 bases and 4 bases, in that order; junction bases with no gene match: 2. Here the CDR3 reads CASSRDRNQPQHF. In nucleotides, the CDR3 is TGTGCCAGCAGCCGGGACAGGAATCAGCCCCAGCATTTT.